Listed below are T cell receptor beta chains from one sample, sequenced in a study of blood T cell repertoires in COVID-19. Sequenced by immunoSEQ multiplex PCR; TCRdb stores in-frame clones only, minus some. The data show approximately 220,000 clones, about 85% seen once. The sequenced material came from peripheral blood. The receptor source for this set is a woman aged 60-75 years who had recovered from COVID-19. The CDR3 runs from the conserved cysteine through the conserved F or W. D genes are given only for firm matches. Size values are once, few and many counts, or a class for expanded clones, and some rows have none.

D	V	size	J	CDR3	DNA
TRBD1	TRBV5-1	once	TRBJ1-5	CASSLDTGEEQPQHF	TGCGCCAGCAGCTTGGACACAGGGGAAGAGCAGCCCCAGCATTTT
TRBD2	TRBV7-2	.	TRBJ2-3	CASSSGLAGGLLNTDTQYF	TGTGCCAGCAGCTCCGGACTAGCGGGGGGCTTATTAAACACAGATACGCAGTATTTT
.	TRBV12-3/TRBV12-4	.	TRBJ2-7	CASSLNAASKQYF	TGTGCCAGCAGCCTCAACGCCGCTAGCAAGCAGTACTTC
.	TRBV6-2/TRBV6-3	.	TRBJ2-5	CASSLARETQYF	TGTGCCAGCAGCCTCGCTCGGGAGACCCAGTACTTC
.	TRBV21-1	.	TRBJ1-2	CASSHREPGGGYTF	TGTGCCAGCAGCCACCGAGAGCCCGGGGGTGGCTACACCTTC
.	TRBV7-9	few	TRBJ1-5	CASSLALAGDNQPQHF	TGTGCCAGCAGCTTAGCATTGGCAGGGGACAATCAGCCCCAGCATTTT
TRBD2	TRBV28	once	TRBJ2-1	CASSSVAGVAYNEQFF	TGTGCCAGCAGTTCTGTAGCGGGGGTGGCCTACAATGAGCAGTTCTTC
TRBD1	TRBV11-2	.	TRBJ2-5	CASSLLRQGAVETQYF	TGTGCCAGCAGCTTATTAAGGCAGGGGGCAGTTGAGACCCAGTACTTC
TRBD1	TRBV18	.	TRBJ1-1	CASSPGQGTMNTEAFF	TGTGCCAGCTCACCGGGACAGGGAACTATGAACACTGAAGCTTTCTTT
TRBD1	TRBV7-8	.	TRBJ1-5	CASSPGTDNQPQHF	TGTGCCAGCAGCCCCGGGACAGATAATCAGCCCCAGCATTTT
TRBD1	TRBV5-5	once	TRBJ1-1	CASSFAGGVNTEAFF	TGTGCCAGCAGCTTCGCAGGGGGAGTGAACACTGAAGCTTTCTTT
TRBD1	TRBV5-5	.	TRBJ1-1	CASSRGPGQGANTEAFF	TGTGCCAGCAGCAGGGGACCGGGACAGGGGGCGAACACTGAAGCTTTCTTT
TRBD2	TRBV3-1/TRBV3-2	.	TRBJ2-1	CASSKRIGTSGGTEQFF	TGTGCCAGCAGCAAAAGGATAGGGACTAGCGGGGGGACTGAGCAGTTCTTC
.	TRBV4-3	.	TRBJ2-3	CASSRPFRDSTDTQYF	TGCGCCAGCAGCCGACCTTTCAGGGATAGCACAGATACGCAGTATTTT
TRBD2	TRBV5-1	.	TRBJ2-1	CASSSVGGVNEQFF	TGCGCCAGCAGCTCCGTGGGAGGGGTCAATGAGCAGTTCTTC
TRBD2	TRBV5-4	.	TRBJ2-3	CASSPQRGASTDTQYF	TGTGCCAGCAGCCCTCAGCGGGGGGCCTCCACAGATACGCAGTATTTT
TRBD1	TRBV18	.	TRBJ1-2	CASSPHPDRAGYGYTF	TGTGCCAGCTCACCACATCCGGACAGGGCTGGCTATGGCTACACCTTC
.	TRBV5-8	few	TRBJ1-2	CASSLKELGGYTF	TGTGCCAGCAGCTTGAAAGAGCTCGGGGGCTACACCTTC
TRBD2	TRBV9	.	TRBJ2-2	CASSARLAGNTGELFF	TGTGCCAGCAGCGCTCGACTAGCGGGGAACACCGGGGAGCTGTTTTTT
.	TRBV18	many	TRBJ1-6	CASSQYRESPLHF	TGTGCCAGCTCGCAGTACAGGGAATCACCCCTCCACTTT
TRBD1	TRBV7-9	.	TRBJ1-2	CASSLEFGDRGDGYTF	TGTGCCAGCAGCTTAGAATTTGGGGACAGGGGAGATGGCTACACCTTC
.	TRBV7-9	.	TRBJ2-7	CASSALGGGAYEQYF	TGTGCCAGCAGCGCTTTAGGAGGGGGGGCCTACGAGCAGTACTTC
.	TRBV10-2	.	TRBJ2-1	CASTGSLYNEQFF	TGCGCCAGTACAGGTTCCCTTTACAATGAGCAGTTCTTC
.	TRBV4-3	.	TRBJ1-2	CASSQGRDKLYYGYTF	TGCGCCAGCAGCCAGGGTCGGGACAAGCTCTACTATGGCTACACCTTC
.	TRBV5-5	.	TRBJ1-2	CASSQTPDYGYTF	TGTGCCAGCAGCCAAACACCCGACTATGGCTACACCTTC
TRBD1	TRBV10-3	.	TRBJ1-1	CAISGRGLTEAFF	TGTGCCATCAGTGGCAGGGGGCTCACTGAAGCTTTCTTT
TRBD2	TRBV7-2	once	TRBJ2-1	CASSKGLAENYNEQFF	TGTGCCAGCAGCAAGGGTCTAGCGGAAAACTACAATGAGCAGTTCTTC
TRBD1	TRBV2	once	TRBJ1-4	CASARDRHTEKLFF	TGTGCCAGCGCCAGGGACAGGCATACTGAAAAACTGTTTTTT
.	TRBV19	.	TRBJ1-4	CASSAQGLTNEKLFF	TGTGCCAGTAGTGCCCAGGGGTTAACTAATGAAAAACTGTTTTTT
TRBD1	TRBV5-4	.	TRBJ1-2	CASSAGQGSGYTF	TGTGCCAGCAGCGCGGGACAGGGCTCTGGCTACACCTTC
TRBD1	TRBV19	.	TRBJ1-5	CASSWDRVGFQPQHF	TGTGCCAGTAGTTGGGACAGGGTTGGGTTTCAGCCCCAGCATTTT
.	TRBV11-1	.	TRBJ1-1	CASSLGAGNTEAFF	TGTGCCAGCAGCTTAGGGGCAGGGAACACTGAAGCTTTCTTT
.	TRBV3-1/TRBV3-2	.	TRBJ2-3	CASSQVSTDTQYF	TGTGCCAGCAGCCAAGTATCCACAGATACGCAGTATTTT
.	TRBV18	.	TRBJ2-3	CASSPRRGDTDTQYF	TGTGCCAGCTCACCACGTCGCGGGGACACAGATACGCAGTATTTT
.	TRBV19	.	TRBJ2-1	CASSIGTFRNNEQFF	TGTGCCAGTAGTATAGGGACTTTCCGGAACAATGAGCAGTTCTTC
.	TRBV3-1/TRBV3-2	once	TRBJ1-1	CASSHGGAPRTEAFF	TGTGCCAGCAGCCATGGGGGGGCGCCCCGAACTGAAGCTTTCTTT
TRBD1	TRBV6-5	.	TRBJ1-5	CASVPGTGLDQPQHF	TGTGCCAGCGTTCCGGGGACAGGGTTGGATCAGCCCCAGCATTTT
.	TRBV5-1	.	TRBJ2-5	CASSVELETQYF	TGCGCCAGCAGTGTGGAGTTAGAGACCCAGTACTTC
.	TRBV6-5	.	TRBJ2-3	CASRNNTDTQYF	TGTGCCAGCAGAAATAACACAGATACGCAGTATTTT
TRBD1	TRBV6-2/TRBV6-3	once	TRBJ2-3	CASSYRTGGAGADTQYF	TGTGCCAGCAGTTACCGGACAGGGGGCGCGGGGGCAGATACGCAGTATTTT
TRBD1	TRBV7-9	.	TRBJ2-2	CASSPRQGVRTGELFF	TGTGCCAGCAGCCCGAGACAGGGGGTACGGACCGGGGAGCTGTTTTTT
TRBD2	TRBV5-1	.	TRBJ2-1	CASSPGTSGGPNNEQFF	TGCGCCAGCAGCCCCGGGACTAGCGGGGGGCCCAACAATGAGCAGTTCTTC